These 9 T cell receptor beta chains share one sample of origin, sequenced in a study of cytomegalovirus exposure and HLA in healthy donors. Some clones are missing from TCRdb's copy, which holds only in-frame ones; the method was immunoSEQ multiplex PCR. The data show around 250,000 clones, around 89% seen once. The sample taken for sequencing was PBMCs. These receptors were obtained from a young woman in good health and CMV-seronegative.

This clone was seen once. CDR3 bases: TGTGCCAGCTCACCACCGGAGGGTCCGGACAAACTGTTTTTT. Translated, it gives CASSPPEGPDKLFF. J is TRBJ1-4 and V is TRBV18; D gene ambiguous. Germline V gives CDR1 KGHSH, CDR2 LQKENI. V dropped 0 bases and J dropped 11 bases, with 13 bases sitting between them. This CDR3 comprises 14 residues.

This chain links TRBV7-9 with TRBJ2-5; 10 positions match TRBD2. After removal of 2 bases from V and 2 bases from J, the junction contained 5 bases not matched to a gene. Germline CDR1 and CDR2: SEHNR and FQNEAQ (reference sequence). The CDR3 extends over 16 amino acids. In nucleotides, the CDR3 is TGTGCCAGCAGCTTACTAGCGGGGGCCCCACAAGAGACCCAGTACTTC. Translated, it gives CASSLLAGAPQETQYF.

This clone was counted a single time. The CDR3 sequence: CASSQEPRSEQYF. The CDR3 region has the DNA TGCGCCAGCAGCCAAGAACCCAGGTCCGAGCAGTACTTC. The rearrangement joins TRBV4-1 to TRBJ2-7; no firm D call. Germline loops: CDR1 MGHRA, CDR2 YSYEKL. V shed 0 bases and J shed 6 bases, with 9 bases lying between them. The CDR3 runs 13 residues.

V usage is TRBV10-3 and J usage is TRBJ1-2; 7 nucleotides align to TRBD1. The CDR3 runs to 20 residues. Germline-derived CDR1 and CDR2 are ENHRY and SYGVKD. Germline trimming cut 2 bases from V and 4 bases from J; bases unmatched to any gene: 22. The CDR3 region has the DNA TGTGCCATCAGTGAGCCGAAAAACCGGGACAGTAGAACCGAGAGCTATGGCTACACCTTC. It specifies CAISEPKNRDSRTESYGYTF.

V usage is TRBV7-2 and J usage is TRBJ2-1, with 7 nucleotides matching TRBD1. The CDR3 consists of 16 residues. From germline, CDR1 is SGHTA and CDR2 FQGNSA. J gave up 3 bases and V 5 bases, and 10 bases lay outside the gene matches. CDR3 coding DNA: TGTGCCAGCAGCCCCCCCGGGACAGTGGGCTACAATGAGCAGTTCTTC. Residues: CASSPPGTVGYNEQFF.

The chain recombines TRBV28 with TRBJ1-5; a weak D match, TRBD1 (5 bases). The ends were cut back, 0 bases at V and 1 base at J, with 10 bases in the middle. The CDR3 is made up of 16 amino acids. Per germline, CDR1 MDHEN and CDR2 SYDVKM. The CDR3 loop is CASSLWGDWSNQPQHF. The CDR3 DNA follows: TGTGCCAGCAGTTTATGGGGGGACTGGAGCAATCAGCCCCAGCATTTT.

V gene TRBV5-1 combines with J gene TRBJ1-3; the match to TRBD1 covers 7 bases. CDR1 and CDR2 (germline): SGHRS, YFSETQ. V was clipped by 2 bases and J by 3 bases; unmatched bases: 2. This CDR3 is 14 amino acids long. CDR3 amino acids: CASSFGTVGNTIYF. The DNA of the CDR3 is TGCGCCAGCAGCTTCGGGACAGTTGGAAACACCATATATTTT.

The chain links TRBV7-9 to TRBJ2-7; tentative D call: TRBD2 (7 bases). V was pared by 4 bases and J by 6 bases, with 19 bases between. The CDR3 runs 15 residues. Per germline, CDR1 SEHNR and CDR2 FQNEAQ (reference sequence). The CDR3 DNA follows: TGTGCCAGCAGCTCCCGAACGGGGGGCCGGGTCGAGCAGTACTTC. It codes for CASSSRTGGRVEQYF.

This chain links TRBV2 with TRBJ2-2; D gene unclear. The ends were cut back, 8 bases at V and 6 bases at J, with 10 bases in the middle. The CDR3 loop spans 12 amino acids. In germline, CDR1 is SNHLY, CDR2 FYNNEI. CDR3 residues: CASHSPPGELFF. CDR3 in DNA: TGTGCCAGCCATTCCCCCCCCGGGGAGCTGTTTTTT.